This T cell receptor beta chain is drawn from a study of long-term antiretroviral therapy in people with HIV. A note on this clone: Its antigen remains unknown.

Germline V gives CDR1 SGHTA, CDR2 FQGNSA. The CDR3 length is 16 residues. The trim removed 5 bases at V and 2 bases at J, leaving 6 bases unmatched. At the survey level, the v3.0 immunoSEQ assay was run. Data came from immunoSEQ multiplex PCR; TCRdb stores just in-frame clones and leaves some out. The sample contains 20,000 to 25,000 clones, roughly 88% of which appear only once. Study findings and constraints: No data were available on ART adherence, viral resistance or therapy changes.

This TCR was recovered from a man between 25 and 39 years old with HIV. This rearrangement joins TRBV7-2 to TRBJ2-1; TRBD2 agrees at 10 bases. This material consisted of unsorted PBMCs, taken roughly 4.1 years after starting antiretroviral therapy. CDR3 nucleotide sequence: TGTGCCAGCAGCCTGGGACTAGCGATTGCCTACAATGAGCAGTTCTTC. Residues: CASSLGLAIAYNEQFF.